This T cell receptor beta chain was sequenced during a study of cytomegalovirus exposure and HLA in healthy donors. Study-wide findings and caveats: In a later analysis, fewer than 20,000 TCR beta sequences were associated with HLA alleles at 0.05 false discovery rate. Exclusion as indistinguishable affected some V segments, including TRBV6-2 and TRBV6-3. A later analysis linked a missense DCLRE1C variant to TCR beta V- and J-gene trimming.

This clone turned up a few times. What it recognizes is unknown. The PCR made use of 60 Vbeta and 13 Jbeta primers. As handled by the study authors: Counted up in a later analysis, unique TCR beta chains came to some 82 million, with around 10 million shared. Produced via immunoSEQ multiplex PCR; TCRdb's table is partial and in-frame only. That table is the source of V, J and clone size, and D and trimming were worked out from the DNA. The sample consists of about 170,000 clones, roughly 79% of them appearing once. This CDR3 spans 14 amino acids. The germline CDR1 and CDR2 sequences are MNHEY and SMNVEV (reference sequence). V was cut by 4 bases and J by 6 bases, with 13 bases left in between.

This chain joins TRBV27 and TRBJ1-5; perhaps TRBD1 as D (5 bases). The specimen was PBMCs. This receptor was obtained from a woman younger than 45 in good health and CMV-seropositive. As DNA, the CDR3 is TGTGCCAGCAGTTCCAGTGGGGGGGTTCAGCCCCAGCATTTT. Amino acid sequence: CASSSSGGVQPQHF.